Listed below are T cell receptor beta chains from one sample, sequenced in a study of regulatory T cells in long-lasting Graves disease. TCRdb recomputed calls from the multiplex PCR reads with MiXCR, one row per CDR3 protein. Here the sample spans some 300,000 distinct CDR3 sequences, under 25% being singletons. Sample: peripheral blood mononuclear cells (PBMCs), taken when the disease was refractory, from a patient treated with antithyroid drugs. The receptors were sampled from a female donor with Graves disease. CDR3s include the opening cysteine and the closing phenylalanine or tryptophan. Fields, in order: clone size, D gene, V gene, J gene, CDR3 protein, CDR3 DNA. A D gene is named only where the DNA matches it firmly. Clone size is stated in some rows and not others, as once, few, many or a class when expanded.

once	NA	TRBV14	TRBJ1-4	CASSQEGGPNEKLFF	TGTGCCAGCAGCCAAGAGGGGGGCCCTAATGAAAAACTGTTTTTT
few	NA	TRBV6-1	TRBJ1-3	CASGPLGTIYF	TGTGCCAGCGGCCCTTTGGGCACCATATATTTT
many	NA	TRBV7-2	TRBJ2-7	CASSSEGEQYF	TGTGCCAGCAGCTCGGAAGGAGAGCAGTACTTC
few	TRBD2	TRBV12-3/TRBV12-4	TRBJ2-2	CASSRPFAGADTGELFF	TGTGCCAGCAGCCGCCCCTTCGCGGGAGCGGACACCGGGGAGCTGTTTTTT
many	NA	TRBV7-3	TRBJ2-1	CASSVSEGEVGEQFF	TGTGCCAGCAGCGTGTCGGAGGGGGAAGTGGGTGAGCAGTTCTTC
NA	TRBD1	TRBV30	TRBJ2-1	CAWSTGAGGNEQFF	TGTGCCTGGAGTACAGGGGCGGGCGGCAATGAGCAGTTCTTC
NA	TRBD1	TRBV19	TRBJ1-5	CASGLRGDQPQHF	TGTGCCAGTGGACTCAGGGGGGATCAGCCCCAGCATTTT
few	NA	TRBV2	TRBJ2-2	CARKEAEDLTGELFF	TGTGCCAGGAAAGAAGCGGAGGACCTCACCGGGGAGCTGTTTTTT
NA	TRBD1	TRBV5-4	TRBJ2-7	CASSQDRGSNEQYF	TGTGCCAGCAGCCAGGACAGGGGTAGCAACGAGCAGTACTTC
many	NA	TRBV2	TRBJ1-1	CASPLAGFTEAFF	TGTGCCAGTCCCCTCGCAGGGTTCACTGAAGCTTTCTTT
NA	NA	TRBV28	TRBJ1-1	CASSEKRHGMNTEAFF	TGTGCCAGCAGTGAAAAAAGACATGGAATGAACACTGAAGCTTTCTTT
NA	NA	TRBV6-5	TRBJ1-5	CASSYRRNQPQHF	TGTGCCAGCAGTTACAGAAGGAATCAGCCCCAGCATTTT
many	TRBD1	TRBV2	TRBJ2-7	CASSEGTGIYEQYF	TGTGCCAGCAGTGAGGGGACAGGGATCTACGAGCAGTACTTC
many	NA	TRBV28	TRBJ2-7	CASSLGVSEQYF	TGTGCCAGCAGTTTAGGTGTGAGCGAGCAGTACTTC
few	NA	TRBV28	TRBJ2-7	CASSLTGPPYCEQYF	TGTGCCAGCAGCCTCACCGGGCCTCCCTATTGCGAGCAGTACTTC